The sequence of this T cell receptor beta chain was determined in a study of tumor-infiltrating lymphocytes in primary liver carcinoma (dated by TCRdb to about 2017). Concerning the study at large: Hepatocellular carcinoma (four) or combined HCC and intrahepatic cholangiocarcinoma (one) was present in the five patients, who were three men and two women aged 30 to 69 years. The tumors of the five patients were staged as T1-T3 N0M0, with maximum diameters ranging from about 4 to 11 cm. Each sample produced about 3.65 to 7.5 million productive TCRbeta reads, and read depth showed no significant difference between tissue types. For each liver tumor, the study sampled five regions along with adjacent normal tissue and blood, and applied TCRbeta repertoire sequencing, expression microarrays and whole-exome sequencing. A total of about 35 specimens from 5 patients, comprising around 25 tumor regions, 5 adjacent noncancerous liver tissues and 5 peripheral blood samples, were covered by TCRbeta repertoire sequencing. To link TCRbeta repertoire diversity to the local molecular phenotype, the 20 to 25 tumor region samples were profiled with Agilent mRNA microarrays. Technical replicate repertoires showed high reproducibility, with mean shared-clone rates about 0.86 and correlation coefficients above 0.98.

A constant-region primer and ProtoScript II reverse transcriptase were used to reverse-transcribe TCRbeta-specific cDNA from approximately 550 ng total RNA. Three nested multiplex PCR rounds, following a slightly modified ARM-PCR procedure, were used to build the TCRbeta libraries. Each of the first two PCR rounds ran for 9 to 11 cycles using multiplex TRBV1-TRBV30 forward primers together with a Cbeta reverse primer. Sample barcodes and Illumina adapters were added in a final 25-cycle PCR using Deep VentR polymerase. Amplicons of 200-500 bp were gel-purified with a QIAquick gel extraction kit before sequencing. The TCRbeta amplicons were sequenced with 250-bp paired-end reads on an Illumina HiSeq 2500. The paper's processing steps were these. Quality trimming of reads was performed with Trimmomatic v0.33, and paired reads were merged with FLASH v1.2.11 so that full CDR3 sequences could be recovered. V, D and J germline segments were assigned to the rearranged TCRbeta sequences using MiGEC v1.2.1b. Clonotype statistics and Shannon-Wiener diversity indices were calculated with VDJtools v1.0.0. To cut down on sampling bias, every analysis after diversity analysis relied on just the 250 most abundant clonotypes from each sample. TCRdb itself trimmed the public reads at Q25 with fastp, ran MiXCR and retained productive beta chains. Identical CDR3 protein sequences are pooled into one entry, listed with their most common genes and DNA. These V and J calls originate from TCRdb's pipeline instead of the authors' own analysis. The sample contains approximately 79,000 distinct CDR3 sequences, 60% to 80% of them found a single time. About a quarter of the sample is held by the ten biggest clonotypes.

With respect to this clonotype: The antigen it recognizes is unknown. Base quality data are lacking; no much larger clone is found one base away.

The paper as a whole reports these results and caveats: Only the TCR beta chain was sequenced, so true repertoire diversity is likely underestimated because unpaired alpha chains were not captured. Pairs of tumor regions showed greater repertoire overlap (mean about 35%) than tumor-adjacent pairs (approximately 17%) or tumor-blood pairs (approximately 15%), which is consistent with antigen-driven expansion. Only about 7.5-25% of top clones were found in all five regions of a tumor, suggesting spatial heterogeneity of tumor-infiltrating T cells. Because the samples were bulk and unsorted, CD4+ and CD8+ T cell repertoires could not be compared. Compared with blood, tumors had a significantly larger share of the repertoire taken up by the top 250 clones (p = 0.039). The study included only five patients, and the authors note findings should be validated in a larger study.

The CDR3, cysteine through phenylalanine, is 15 amino acids long. Only the CDR3 region is kept as DNA, spanning 45 bases read in frame from base 1. CDR1 SGHAT and CDR2 FQNNGV were looked up in the germline V gene. The V and J ends are trimmed by 1 base and 5 bases, leaving 14 bases between them. Without any cell sorting, total RNA and DNA were co-extracted from about 21-30 mg of bulk tissue using the AllPrep DNA/RNA mini kit. Between late 2015 and March 2016, a handful of patients in China with histopathologically diagnosed primary liver carcinoma had surgical resection. Patients had chronic HBV infection and were treatment-naive at sampling. Five spatially separated regions were sampled per tumor: superior, inferior, left-lateral and right-lateral poles, plus the tumor centre. Histology showed that every tumor sample contained more than 85% viable tumor cells. Each fresh piece of tumor and adjacent tissue was cut in two, with one half stored in RNAlater at -80 degrees C and the other half sent for histology.

Rearrangement joined TRBV11-2 to TRBJ2-5, with the D gene call left open. The sequence was obtained from a man between 35 and 55 years old with primary liver carcinoma and hepatitis B virus infection. Sequencing input: liver tumor tissue from sampling region 4. What the cell subset or site label conveys for this sample: tumor region T4, right-lateral pole. The DNA sequence follows: TGTGCCAGCAGCTTAGGGGTAGCAGGATATGAGACCCAGTACTTC. It encodes CASSLGVAGYETQYF.